The 20 T cell receptor beta chains below come from one sample, sequenced in a study of Ad26.COV2.S vaccination and SARS-CoV-2 variants. The treatment here: some 20 received Ad26.COV2.S at low or high dose, single or two shots; five or six received placebo; per-sample allocation not given. The samples date from day 63 after the first vaccine or placebo injection. Using immunoSEQ multiplex PCR, the repertoire was profiled, and TCRdb retains in-frame clones only, with some absent. The sample carries a few hundred thousand clones, 75% to 90% recorded once. Sample: peripheral blood, taken in a trial of Ad26.COV2.S vaccine versus placebo. These receptors originate from a person aged 18-65 years who received the Ad26.COV2.S COVID-19 vaccine or a placebo.

The genes are TRBV14 and TRBJ1-4; TRBD1 agrees at 8 bases. The length of the CDR3 is 16 residues. V lost 4 bases and J lost 6; bases outside the gene matches: 10. The germline V gene encodes CDR1 SGHDN and CDR2 FVKESK. The CDR3 region is CASSPFDGQGYEKLFF. The CDR3 region has the DNA TGTGCCAGCAGCCCATTCGATGGACAGGGATATGAAAAACTGTTTTTT.

The genes are TRBV2 and TRBJ2-7; the match to TRBD2 covers 7 bases. Germline values: CDR1 SNHLY, CDR2 FYNNEI. The J segment lost 1 base and the V segment lost 6 bases, leaving 6 bases of the junction unmatched. CDR3 length: 14 amino acids. The CDR3 DNA sequence: TGTGCCAGCAGGGTCTTCGGGAGGTCCTACGAGCAGTACTTC. Translation: CASRVFGRSYEQYF.

This rearrangement joins TRBV4-1 to TRBJ1-5; 7 bases match TRBD1. CDR1 and CDR2 (germline): MGHRA, YSYEKL. Losses at the gene ends were 1 base for V and 3 bases for J; bases not matched to a gene: 12. The CDR3 is made up of 18 amino acids. The CDR3 DNA reads as TGCGCCAGCAGCCAAGGACCCCTCCTGGGACAGCTCAATCAGCCCCAGCATTTT. Its translation: CASSQGPLLGQLNQPQHF.

V and J are TRBV9 and TRBJ1-4; D is ambiguous. The germline V gene has CDR1 SGDLS and CDR2 YYNGEE. The CDR3 has 16 residues. V was shortened by 0 bases and J by 3 bases, with 12 bases between the two germline ends. In nucleotides, the CDR3 is TGTGCCAGCAGCGTAGGTGCCGGGAATCCTAATGAAAAACTGTTTTTT. Protein: CASSVGAGNPNEKLFF.

V is TRBV2 and J is TRBJ2-7, with 12 bases fitting TRBD1. This CDR3 spans 12 amino acids. After removal of 8 bases from V and 6 bases from J, the junction contained 2 bases not matched to a gene. Looked up from germline, CDR1 is SNHLY and CDR2 is FYNNEI. DNA of the CDR3: TGTGCCAGCGGGACAGGGGGCTCCGAGCAGTACTTC. Translated, it gives CASGTGGSEQYF.

There are many counts of this clone. The chain uses TRBV2 and TRBJ1-1; no definite D call. The CDR3 extends over 14 amino acids. CDR1 SNHLY and CDR2 FYNNEI come from the germline V gene. V lost 4 bases and J lost 1, with 10 bases in between. CDR3 sequence reads: CASSGEVTNTEAFF. The DNA for the CDR3 is TGTGCCAGCAGTGGAGAAGTCACGAACACTGAAGCTTTCTTT.

This chain links TRBV5-1 with TRBJ2-7; maybe TRBD2 (5 bases). V was cut by 1 base and J by 4 bases, with 12 bases left in between. The CDR3 covers 14 residues. Germline loops: CDR1 SGHRS, CDR2 YFSETQ. CDR3 region: CASSLRAPGYEQYF. CDR3 in DNA: TGCGCCAGCAGCTTGAGGGCCCCGGGGTACGAGCAGTACTTC.

The rearrangement uses TRBV3-1 (or the pseudogene TRBV3-2) and TRBJ2-1; either TRBD1 or TRBD2 may fit D (5 bases each). From germline, CDR1 is LGHDT and CDR2 YNNKEL (reference sequence). This CDR3 is 15 amino acids long. The V and J ends lost 6 bases and 3 bases respectively, with 15 bases between them. CDR3 DNA sequence: TGTGCCAGCAGTCATTCCGGGACGGGCTACAATGAGCAGTTCTTC. This encodes CASSHSGTGYNEQFF.

This chain links TRBV7-3 with TRBJ2-5; TRBD2 is a possible D gene (6 bases). Germline loops: CDR1 SGHTA, CDR2 FQGTGA. Trimming shortened V by 5 bases and J by 5 bases, and 12 bases separated the two germline ends. The CDR3 sequence is 13 residues long. The CDR3: CASSQGLSETQYF. The CDR3 nucleotides are TGTGCCAGCAGCCAGGGACTGTCGGAGACCCAGTACTTC.

The J gene is TRBJ2-7, the V gene TRBV10-1, with TRBD2 matching over 8 bases. Germline V CDR1 and CDR2: WNHNN, SYGVQD (reference sequence). The CDR3 consists of 11 residues. J gave up 9 bases and V 11 bases, and 9 bases lay outside the gene matches. The CDR3 DNA reads TGCGCCTCGGTGCGGGAGGCGGGGCAGTACTTC. This sequence encodes CASVREAGQYF.

The rearrangement joins TRBV7-9 to TRBJ2-7; weak D call: TRBD1 (6 bases). V was cut by 5 bases and J by 1 base, with 12 bases left in between. The germline V gene has CDR1 SEHNR and CDR2 FQNEAQ (reference sequence). There are 14 residues in the CDR3. CDR3 DNA sequence: TGTGCCAGCAGCGCCCGACAGGAATCCTACGAGCAGTACTTC. Translation: CASSARQESYEQYF.

The chain combines TRBV30 with TRBJ2-3, with TRBD2 matching over 8 bases. The CDR3 sequence is 15 residues long. The V gene's germline CDR1 is GTSNPN and CDR2 SVGIG (reference sequence). With V trimmed by 2 bases and J by 3 bases, 7 bases remained unmatched. CDR3 region: CAWSRQRERTDTQYF. The CDR3 nucleotides read TGTGCCTGGAGTAGACAGCGGGAGAGGACAGATACGCAGTATTTT.

The chain has TRBV11-2 and TRBJ1-1, with D possibly matching TRBD1 (5 bases). CDR3 length: 15 amino acids. Germline V gene sequence: CDR1 SGHAT, CDR2 FQNNGV. V was cut by 5 bases and J by 2 bases, with 15 bases left in between. CDR3 residues: CASSESRGGNTEAFF. The CDR3 DNA follows: TGTGCCAGCAGCGAGAGTCGGGGGGGAAACACTGAAGCTTTCTTT.

The rearrangement links TRBV6-1 to TRBJ2-7; TRBD2 matches at 10 bases. Per the germline V gene, CDR1 is MNHNS and CDR2 is SASEGT. The CDR3 has 16 amino acids. J was trimmed by 0 bases and V by 4 bases; bases with no gene match: 6. As DNA, the CDR3 is TGTGCCAGCAGTGGACTAGCGGGTGAACCCTCCTACGAGCAGTACTTC. The encoded protein is CASSGLAGEPSYEQYF.

This chain uses TRBV27 with TRBJ1-2; possibly TRBD1 for D (5 bases). This CDR3 contains 14 residues. Germline V lookup: CDR1 MNHEY, CDR2 SMNVEV (reference sequence). V was shortened by 6 bases and J by 4 bases, with 15 bases between the two germline ends. In DNA form, the CDR3 reads TGTGCCAGCAGGGGAGGGGCCCGGGGCTATGGCTACACCTTC. It codes for CASRGGARGYGYTF.

V gene TRBV9 combines with J gene TRBJ1-3; no firm D call. This CDR3 is built from 13 residues. Germline V gives CDR1 SGDLS, CDR2 YYNGEE. V lost 1 base and J lost 8, with 10 bases in between. The CDR3 protein is CASSVTPRDTIYF. In DNA, the CDR3 is TGTGCCAGCAGCGTAACGCCGCGAGACACCATATATTTT. Full variable domain (remainder filled in from reference TRBV9 and TRBJ1-3): DSGVTQTPKHLITATGQRVTLRCSPRSGDLSVYWYQQSLDQGLQFLIQYYNGEERAKGNILERFSAQQFPDLHSELNLSSLELGDSALYFCASSVTPRDTIYFGEGSWLTVV.

The V gene is TRBV3-1 (or the pseudogene TRBV3-2), the J gene TRBJ2-2; 9 bases fit TRBD2. Trimming cost V 1 base and J 2 bases; bases outside gene matches: 8. The germline V gene has CDR1 LGHDT and CDR2 YNNKEL (reference sequence). The CDR3 runs to 18 residues. The chain's CDR3 is CASSQVPGLALNTGELFF. DNA of the CDR3: TGTGCCAGCAGCCAAGTTCCGGGACTAGCTTTAAACACCGGGGAGCTGTTTTTT.

CDR3 nucleotide sequence: TGTGCCACCAGTGATCCGGGGAGCAGCGGATCAATCACAGATACGCAGTATTTT. Its translation: CATSDPGSSGSITDTQYF. J is TRBJ2-3 and V is TRBV24-1; TRBD2 is a possible D gene (5 bases). V lost 3 bases and J 2 bases, leaving 20 bases between the germline ends. This CDR3 spans 18 amino acids. CDR1 and CDR2 from the germline V gene are KGHDR and SFDVKD.

This clone was seen a single time. The genes are TRBV24-1 and TRBJ2-1, with 8 bases matching TRBD2. V was pared by 3 bases and J by 0 bases, with 3 bases of the junction left unmatched. The CDR3 has 16 residues. Germline CDR1 is KGHDR and CDR2 is SFDVKD. This CDR3 is CATSDMGLGSYNEQFF. CDR3 nucleotides: TGTGCCACCAGTGATATGGGACTAGGCTCCTACAATGAGCAGTTCTTC.

The rearrangement joins TRBV24-1 to TRBJ1-2; 7 nucleotides agree with TRBD1. Looked up from germline, CDR1 is KGHDR and CDR2 is SFDVKD. Germline trimming cut 4 bases from V and 8 bases from J; bases unmatched to any gene: 12. The CDR3 is made up of 15 amino acids. Here the CDR3 DNA reads TGTGCCACCAGTGACCCTCGACAGGGCTCGAAAGGCTACACCTTC. This gives the protein CATSDPRQGSKGYTF.